This section outlines one TCR beta chain sequence together with its context. For recovered donors of Cohort 3, there were two negative PCRs, clearance, or symptom resolution. The entry originates in a study of blood T cell repertoires in COVID-19. Overall study context: From the United States, Italy and Spain came samples of acute and convalescent COVID-19. PBMCs, B-cell-depleted T cells, or T cells were the source of the cDNA or gDNA that made up the material.

Original methodology: Quantification of nucleated cells was approximated via reference gene primer amplification. Assay used: immunoSEQ multiplex PCR; TCRdb lists only in-frame clones, some missing. That table furnishes V, J and clone size, whereas the DNA furnished D and trimming. This sample has 400,000 to 450,000 clones, with roughly nine tenths found just once. Germline V gene sequence: CDR1 KGHSH, CDR2 LQKENI. With 6 bases clipped from V and 0 bases from J, the junction kept 2 bases outside the gene matches. CDR3 size: 15 residues. The chain couples TRBV18 to TRBJ2-6, with TRBD2 matching 7 bases. The sample comprised PBMCs or T cells enriched from blood (not recorded which). This receptor was obtained from a man younger than 45 who had recovered from COVID-19. The DNA of the CDR3 is TGTGCCAGCTCGCGGGGGAGCTCTGGGGCCAACGTCCTGACTTTC. This encodes CASSRGSSGANVLTF.